This entry lists 9 T cell receptor beta chains sequenced from one sample in a study of T cell changes during pregnancy in multiple sclerosis (dated by TCRdb to the late 2010s). Library preparation employed the immunoSEQ multiplex PCR assay. TCRdb re-hosts the immuneACCESS table, in-frame sequences only. Its copies lack some clones; in the studies checked, an unresolved V gene accounts for under half of them, and the cause for the rest is not known. The sample table records 30,000 to 35,000 clones; 90% of these occur just once. In total, the top ten clones hold under 0.75% of the sample. The specimen comprised CD4+ T cells from peripheral blood mononuclear cells, sampled in the third trimester of pregnancy. The receptors here all came from a female donor in good health, enrolled as a control in a pregnancy study.

A few counts support this clone. J is TRBJ1-2 and V is TRBV30; D gene ambiguous. The ends were cut back, 4 bases at V and 0 bases at J, with 3 bases in the middle. The germline CDR1 and CDR2 sequences are GTSNPN and SVGIG (reference sequence). The CDR3 is 11 amino acids. The CDR3, as DNA: TGTGCCTGGAATACTAACTATGGCTACACCTTC. This encodes CAWNTNYGYTF.

The CDR3 bases are TGTGCCAGCAGCCCACAGGGCGGACTAGCGGGAGAGACCCAGTACTTC. Amino acids: CASSPQGGLAGETQYF. The rearrangement uses TRBV7-7 and TRBJ2-5, with 11 bases matching TRBD2. The CDR3 runs to 16 residues. Germline V gene lookup returns CDR1 SSHAT and CDR2 FNYEAQ (reference sequence). V shed 5 bases, J shed 4 bases, and the junction held 9 bases outside the gene matches.

The chain is built from TRBV10-3 and TRBJ1-1; possibly TRBD1 for D (6 bases). There are 13 residues in the CDR3. Per the germline V gene, CDR1 is ENHRY and CDR2 is SYGVKD. Trimming took 6 bases from V and 0 from J, leaving 8 bases between them. The chain's CDR3 is CAIRGAMNTEAFF. The DNA of the CDR3 is TGTGCCATCAGGGGGGCTATGAACACTGAAGCTTTCTTT.

This sequence joins TRBV9 and TRBJ2-3; 9 nucleotides align to TRBD1. V lost 3 bases and J lost 2; bases outside the gene matches: 16. This CDR3 has 19 residues. Germline V gene sequence: CDR1 SGDLS, CDR2 YYNGEE. The CDR3 reads CASSADRGETPLFTDTQYF. Here the CDR3 DNA reads TGTGCCAGCAGCGCAGACAGGGGGGAGACTCCCCTTTTCACAGATACGCAGTATTTT.

The V gene is TRBV6-6, the J gene TRBJ1-3; 8 bases are a match to TRBD1. The V gene's germline CDR1 is MNHNY and CDR2 SVGAGI (reference sequence). This CDR3 contains 16 residues. V lost 4 bases, J lost 4 bases, and 9 bases stayed unmatched. CDR3: CASSFPPGGPGNTIYF. CDR3 coding DNA: TGTGCCAGCAGTTTTCCCCCAGGGGGCCCGGGAAACACCATATATTTT.

The chain is built from TRBV7-2 and TRBJ1-2; tentatively, D is TRBD1 (5 bases). This CDR3 is built from 18 residues. V lost 1 base, J lost 7 bases, and 25 bases lay in between. CDR1 SGHTA and CDR2 FQGNSA come from the germline V gene. CDR3 region: CASSLDNGATLRYSGYTF. Written as DNA, the CDR3 is TGTGCCAGCAGCTTAGATAATGGGGCCACCCTGAGGTACAGTGGCTACACCTTC.

This clone is termed medium-sized. V gene TRBV30 combines with J gene TRBJ1-5; D may be TRBD1 (5 bases). The CDR3 totals 15 residues. With 1 base removed from V and 5 bases from J, the gap between germline ends came to 15 bases. CDR1 GTSNPN and CDR2 SVGIG come from the germline V gene (reference sequence). In nucleotides, the CDR3 is TGTGCCTGGAGTGAAAAGGGGTGGGGTTATCAGCCCCAGCATTTT. Amino acids: CAWSEKGWGYQPQHF.

CDR3 coding DNA: TGTGCCTGGAGTGAGGGGGCCAGTAGGAGGGAGCAGTACTTC. Protein sequence: CAWSEGASRREQYF. The chain has TRBV30 and TRBJ2-7; 7 nucleotides agree with TRBD1. V was clipped by 1 base and J by 7 bases; unmatched bases: 10. The CDR3 totals 14 residues. CDR1 GTSNPN and CDR2 SVGIG come from the germline V gene (reference sequence).

This clone was picked up one time. The V gene is TRBV7-2, the J gene TRBJ1-6; TRBD1 matches 7 bases. The germline CDR1 and CDR2 sequences are SGHTA and FQGNSA. V was pared by 1 base and J by 9 bases, with 6 bases of the junction left unmatched. This CDR3 region has 15 residues. The CDR3 sequence is CASSLVEGAVSPLHF. In DNA form, the CDR3 reads TGTGCCAGCAGCTTAGTTGAGGGGGCGGTTTCACCCCTCCACTTT.